This TCR beta chain emerged from a study of cytomegalovirus exposure and HLA in healthy donors. Study results and caveats: Association of a missense DCLRE1C variant with TCR beta V- and J-gene trimming was reported in a later analysis. Most TCR beta V segments were productive about 87% or about 30% of the time in an earlier analysis.

Points on this clone: Antigen unknown.

The primer mix had 60 Vbeta and 13 Jbeta primers. Original analysis: A later analysis counted around 74 million unique TCR beta chains, some 12 million shared. Sequenced by immunoSEQ multiplex PCR; TCRdb stores in-frame clones only, minus some. V, J and clone size are those of that table, while D and trimming were read from the DNA. The data show around 200,000 clones, approximately 86% seen once. CDR1 SGHTA and CDR2 FQGTGA come from the germline V gene. J lost 6 bases, V lost 5 bases, and 6 bases had no gene match. The CDR3 covers 14 residues. This clonotype originated in a woman in her thirties in good health and CMV-seronegative. The chain joins TRBV7-3 to TRBJ2-7; TRBD1 agrees at 11 bases. Sequencing was carried out using PBMCs. Here the CDR3 DNA reads TGTGCCAGCAGCCGCGGACAGGGGGCTTCCGAGCAGTACTTC. This gives the protein CASSRGQGASEQYF. The entire variable domain, with the rest obtained from reference TRBV7-3 and TRBJ2-7, is as follows: GAGVSQTPSNKVTEKGKYVELRCDPISGHTALYWYRQSLGQGPEFLIYFQGTGAADDSGLPNDRFFAVRPEGSVSTLKIQRTERGDSAVYLCASSRGQGASEQYFGPGTRLTVT.